This T cell receptor beta chain was identified during a study of Tregs in tolerant kidney transplant recipients. About the research overall: Mixed chimerism was transient after nonmyeloablative marrow transplants from related graft donors. Points from the study as a whole: Donor-specific Treg expansion exceeded global Treg expansion in tolerant patients, suggesting antigen drive.

Sequenced by immunoSEQ multiplex PCR; TCRdb stores in-frame clones only, minus some. The data contain about 69,000 clones, 85% to 90% of them singletons. Trimming took 6 bases from V and 1 from J; bases not matched to a gene: 8. This CDR3 contains 14 residues. The germline V gene encodes CDR1 SQVTM and CDR2 ANQGSEA. A remark on this clone: Its antigen is unidentified.

The material was CD4+ T cells from blood, obtained before the transplant. This sequence was found in a human donor who received a combined kidney and bone marrow transplant. The genes are TRBV29-1 and TRBJ1-1, with 7 bases that match TRBD1. The CDR3 nucleotides read TGCAGCGTCCGGACAGGAAGTCAGAACACTGAAGCTTTCTTT. This encodes CSVRTGSQNTEAFF.